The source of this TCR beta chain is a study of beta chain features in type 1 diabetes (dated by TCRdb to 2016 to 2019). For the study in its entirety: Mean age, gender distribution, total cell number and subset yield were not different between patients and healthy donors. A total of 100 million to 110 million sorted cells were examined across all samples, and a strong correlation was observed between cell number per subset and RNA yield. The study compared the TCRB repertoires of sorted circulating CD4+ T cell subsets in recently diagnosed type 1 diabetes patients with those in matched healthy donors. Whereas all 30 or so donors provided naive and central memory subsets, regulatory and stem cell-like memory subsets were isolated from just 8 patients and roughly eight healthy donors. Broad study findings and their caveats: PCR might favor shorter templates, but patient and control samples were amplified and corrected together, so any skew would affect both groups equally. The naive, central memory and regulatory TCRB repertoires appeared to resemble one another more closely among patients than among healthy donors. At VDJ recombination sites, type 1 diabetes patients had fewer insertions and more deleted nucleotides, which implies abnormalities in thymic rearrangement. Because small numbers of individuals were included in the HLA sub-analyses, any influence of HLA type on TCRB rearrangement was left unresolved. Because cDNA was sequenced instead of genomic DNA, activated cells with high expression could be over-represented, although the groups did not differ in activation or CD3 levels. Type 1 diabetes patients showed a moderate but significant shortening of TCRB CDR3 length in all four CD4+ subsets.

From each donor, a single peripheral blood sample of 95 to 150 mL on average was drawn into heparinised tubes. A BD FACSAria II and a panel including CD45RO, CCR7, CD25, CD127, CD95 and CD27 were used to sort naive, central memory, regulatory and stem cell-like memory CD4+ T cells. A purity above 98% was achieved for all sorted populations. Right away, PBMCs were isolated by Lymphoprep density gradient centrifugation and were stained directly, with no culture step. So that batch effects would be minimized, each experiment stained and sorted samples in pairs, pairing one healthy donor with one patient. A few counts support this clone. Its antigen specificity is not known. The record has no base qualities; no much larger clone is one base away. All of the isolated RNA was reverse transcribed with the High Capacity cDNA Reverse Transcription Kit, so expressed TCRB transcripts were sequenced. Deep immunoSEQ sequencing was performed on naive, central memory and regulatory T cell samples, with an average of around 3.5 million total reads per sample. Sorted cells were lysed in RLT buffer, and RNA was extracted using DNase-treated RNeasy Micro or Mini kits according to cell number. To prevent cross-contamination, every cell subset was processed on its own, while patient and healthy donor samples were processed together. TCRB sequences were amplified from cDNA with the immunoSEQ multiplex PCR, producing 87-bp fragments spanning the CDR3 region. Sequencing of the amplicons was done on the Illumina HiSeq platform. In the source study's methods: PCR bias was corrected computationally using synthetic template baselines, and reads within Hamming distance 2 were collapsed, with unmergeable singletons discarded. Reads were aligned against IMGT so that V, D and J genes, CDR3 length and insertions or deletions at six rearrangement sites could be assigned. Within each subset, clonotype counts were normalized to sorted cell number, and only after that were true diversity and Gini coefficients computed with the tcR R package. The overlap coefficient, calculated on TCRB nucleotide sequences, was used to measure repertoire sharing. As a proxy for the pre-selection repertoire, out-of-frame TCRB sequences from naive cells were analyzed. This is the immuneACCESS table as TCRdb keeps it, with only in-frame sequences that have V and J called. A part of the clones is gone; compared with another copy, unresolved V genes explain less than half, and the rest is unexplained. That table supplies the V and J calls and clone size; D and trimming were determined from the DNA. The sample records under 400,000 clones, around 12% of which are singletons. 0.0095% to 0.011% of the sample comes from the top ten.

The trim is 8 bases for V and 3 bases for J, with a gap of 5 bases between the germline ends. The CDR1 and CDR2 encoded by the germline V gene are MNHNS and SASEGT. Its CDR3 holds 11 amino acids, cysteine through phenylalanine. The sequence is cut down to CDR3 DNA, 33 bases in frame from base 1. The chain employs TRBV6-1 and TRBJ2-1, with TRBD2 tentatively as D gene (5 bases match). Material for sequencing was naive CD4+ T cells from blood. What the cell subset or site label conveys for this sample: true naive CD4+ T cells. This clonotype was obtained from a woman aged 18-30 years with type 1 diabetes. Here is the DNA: TGTGCCAGCGACTACTACAATGAGCAGTTCTTC. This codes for CASDYYNEQFF.